This TCR beta chain was obtained from a study of blood T cell repertoires in COVID-19. In the study overall: Italy, Spain and the United States were the sources of the convalescent and acute COVID-19 samples. PBMCs, B-cell-depleted T cells, or T cells provided the cDNA or gDNA that made up the material.

The CDR3 sequence is 14 residues long. From germline, CDR1 is SEHNR and CDR2 FQNEAQ (reference sequence). V was trimmed by 3 bases and J by 2 bases, leaving 11 bases between them. Original data processing: Estimated nucleated cell counts came from reference gene primer amplification. Measured with immunoSEQ multiplex PCR; TCRdb has only the in-frame clones, and not every one. V and J calls and clone size are copied from that table; D and trimming were computed from the DNA. Of around 170,000 clones in the sample, roughly 83% were seen once. The TCR comes from a man between 18 and 35 years old with active or convalescent COVID-19. Sequenced material: peripheral blood. The chain has TRBV7-9 and TRBJ2-7; possible D gene TRBD1, 6 bases. The CDR3 reads CASSFKQGPYEQYF. CDR3 sequence (DNA): TGTGCCAGCAGCTTTAAACAGGGCCCCTACGAGCAGTACTTC.